This T cell receptor beta chain was recovered during a study of pediatric ulcerative colitis. This CDR3 spans 14 amino acids. The V end was cut by 2 bases, the J end by 0 bases, with 10 bases between. CDR1 is GTSNPN, CDR2 SVGIG, per germline (reference sequence). Repertoires were generated with immunoSEQ multiplex PCR, while TCRdb's copy carries only in-frame clones and drops some. Of 20,000 to 25,000 clones listed, over 55% are singletons. The rectum was sampled with one to two pinch biopsies at colonoscopy. Ulcerative colitis patients received no immunosuppressive medication before the diagnostic colonoscopy.

The sequenced sample consisted of gut tissue. The rearrangement joins TRBV30 to TRBJ1-1; D possibly corresponds to TRBD1 (6 bases). The sequence was obtained from a boy between 5 and 17 years old with severe ulcerative colitis. This CDR3 is CAWSLDSMNTEAFF. As DNA, the CDR3 is TGTGCCTGGAGTTTGGACAGTATGAACACTGAAGCTTTCTTT.